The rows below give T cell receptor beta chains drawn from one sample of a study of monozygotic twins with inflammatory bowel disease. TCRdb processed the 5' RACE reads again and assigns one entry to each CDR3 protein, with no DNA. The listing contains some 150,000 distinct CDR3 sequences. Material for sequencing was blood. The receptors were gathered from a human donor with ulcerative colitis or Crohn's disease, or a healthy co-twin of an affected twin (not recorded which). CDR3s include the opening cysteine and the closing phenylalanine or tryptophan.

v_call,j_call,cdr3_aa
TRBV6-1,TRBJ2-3,CASSSGTSGGNYSPGTQYF
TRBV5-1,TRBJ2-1,CASSLPRDSYNEQFF
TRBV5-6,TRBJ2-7,CASSFRQGYYEQYF
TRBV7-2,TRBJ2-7,CASSLLSGRGHEQYF
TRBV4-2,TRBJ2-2,CASSRGLAGAANTGELFF
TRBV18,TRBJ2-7,CASSPGSAGTYEQYF
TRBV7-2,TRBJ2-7,CASSFLLSGSGFYEQYF
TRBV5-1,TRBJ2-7,CASSLKGLGSPVGYEQYF
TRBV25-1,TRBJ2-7,CASSVGGRESYEQYF
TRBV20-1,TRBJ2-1,CSAVPFGGPSSYNEQFF
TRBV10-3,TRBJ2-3,CAISESPVTDTQYF
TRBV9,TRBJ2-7,CASSRNTGLVYEQYF
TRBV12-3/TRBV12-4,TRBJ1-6,CASSGQFNSPLHF
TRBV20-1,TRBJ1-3,CSAKTGGGNTIYF
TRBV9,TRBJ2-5,CASSINTEQETQYF
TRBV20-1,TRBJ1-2,CSAISTGLYGYTF
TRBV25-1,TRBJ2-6,CASSDLTGANVLTF
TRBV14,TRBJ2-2,CASSQDRGLAGPTGELFF
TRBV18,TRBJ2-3,CASSPESRDTQYF
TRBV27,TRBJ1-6,CASSLTGSSPLHF
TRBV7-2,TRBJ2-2,CASSLGGTPVTGELFF
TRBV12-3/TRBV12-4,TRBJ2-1,CASSRDMYNEQFF
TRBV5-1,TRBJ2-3,CASSLPRGTDTQYF
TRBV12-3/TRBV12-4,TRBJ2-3,CASRHQEADTQYF
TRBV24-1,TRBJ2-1,CATSDLQGGVSSYNEQFF
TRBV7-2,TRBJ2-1,CASSLGGRAGRNEQFF
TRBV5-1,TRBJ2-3,CASSYSRGTDTQYF
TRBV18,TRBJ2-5,CASSPNGGQETQYF
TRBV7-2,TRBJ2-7,CASSQKFGGFEQYF
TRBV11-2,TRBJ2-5,CASSSGTLRETQYF
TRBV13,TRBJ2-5,CASSRPGAYQETQYF
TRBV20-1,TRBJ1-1,CSASFRTEAFF
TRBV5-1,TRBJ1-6,CASSQGTLRNSPLHF
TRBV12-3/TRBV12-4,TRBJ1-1,CASSPQGWAPFF
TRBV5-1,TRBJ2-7,CASSLEGTGTYEQYF
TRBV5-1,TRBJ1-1,CASSLDSANTEAFF
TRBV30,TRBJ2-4,CAWSEPRYGSAKNIQYF
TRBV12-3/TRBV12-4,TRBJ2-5,CASSPEGSGETQYF
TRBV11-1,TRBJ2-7,CASSLFGTGIAEQYF
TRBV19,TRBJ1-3,CASSIGRPYDSGNTIYF
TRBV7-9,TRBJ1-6,CASERGGRDSPLHF